The 26 T cell receptor beta chains in this list originate from one sample, sequenced in a study of cytomegalovirus exposure and HLA in healthy donors. Assay: immunoSEQ multiplex PCR; the TCRdb copy retains only in-frame clones and omits some. This sample has over 200,000 clones, with 80% to 90% found just once. Input material: PBMCs. The receptors were gathered from a young woman in good health and CMV-seronegative.

V usage is TRBV7-9 and J usage is TRBJ1-2; 9 bases are shared with TRBD1. Trimming took 5 bases from V and 0 from J; bases not matched to a gene: 10. CDR3 length equals 17 residues. Germline lookup yields CDR1 SEHNR and CDR2 FQNEAQ (reference sequence). CDR3 region: CASSPGQGDPANYGYTF. DNA of the CDR3: TGTGCCAGCAGCCCGGGACAGGGTGACCCGGCTAACTATGGCTACACCTTC.

The genes are TRBV30 and TRBJ2-7, with 9 bases that match TRBD2. Germline V gene data show CDR1 as GTSNPN and CDR2 as SVGIG (reference sequence). The CDR3 totals 13 residues. J was trimmed by 3 bases and V by 2 bases; bases with no gene match: 2. Here the CDR3 DNA reads TGTGCCTGGAGTACTAGCGGGTACTACGAGCAGTACTTC. Residues: CAWSTSGYYEQYF.

The sample holds a few counts of this clone. V usage is TRBV6-1 and J usage is TRBJ2-7; no reliable D call. Trimming took off 2 bases at V and 2 bases at J, with 10 bases between the two ends. This CDR3 spans 14 amino acids. Germline CDR1 reads MNHNS; CDR2 reads SASEGT. The CDR3 bases are TGTGCCAGCAGTGAACTTGACTCGGCCTACGAGCAGTACTTC. Protein product: CASSELDSAYEQYF.

This clone was counted once. This chain uses TRBV29-1 with TRBJ2-7; D perhaps matches TRBD1 (7 bases). CDR1 and CDR2 (germline): SQVTM, ANQGSEA. The V end lost 7 bases, the J end lost 0 bases, and 10 bases lay between the germline ends. This CDR3 is 12 amino acids long. CDR3 in amino acids: CSGGDSSYEQYF. The CDR3 nucleotides are TGCAGCGGGGGGGACAGCTCCTACGAGCAGTACTTC.

V usage is TRBV4-1 and J usage is TRBJ2-5; 7 bases map to TRBD2. Germline CDR1 is MGHRA and CDR2 is YSYEKL. CDR3 length equals 15 residues. With V trimmed by 0 bases and J by 5 bases, 6 bases remained unmatched. CDR3 nucleotide sequence: TGCGCCAGCAGCCAAGAAAGGGCGGGAGATGAGACCCAGTACTTC. It is translated as CASSQERAGDETQYF.

This chain uses TRBV4-3 with TRBJ1-2; 7 bases agree with TRBD1. The CDR3 runs 16 residues. Losses at the gene ends were 0 bases for V and 7 bases for J; bases not matched to a gene: 11. Germline V gives CDR1 LGHNA, CDR2 YSLEER. In nucleotides, the CDR3 is TGCGCCAGCAGCCAAGATTTGGGGACAGAACTATTTGGCTACACCTTC. This codes for CASSQDLGTELFGYTF.

The V gene is TRBV29-1, the J gene TRBJ2-1, with D maybe TRBD2 (7 bases). Deletions cut 5 bases from V and 6 bases from J, with 14 bases between. This CDR3 has 13 residues. Per germline, CDR1 SQVTM and CDR2 ANQGSEA. CDR3 sequence reads: CSVRGGSVNEQFF. The CDR3 DNA reads TGCAGCGTTAGGGGGGGATCGGTCAATGAGCAGTTCTTC.

The chain combines TRBV10-1 with TRBJ2-2, with 11 bases lining up with TRBD1. The CDR3 extends over 15 amino acids. V shed 7 bases and J 7 bases; nucleotides not matched to a gene: 8. Per germline, CDR1 WNHNN and CDR2 SYGVQD (reference sequence). The CDR3 DNA reads as TGCGCCAGCAATTGGGGGACAGGGGGGCGCGGGGAGCTGTTTTTT. Protein product: CASNWGTGGRGELFF.

This clone was seen a handful of times. This chain joins TRBV4-3 and TRBJ2-7; TRBD2 agrees at 15 bases. After removal of 3 bases from V and 0 bases from J, the junction contained 6 bases not matched to a gene. The CDR3 length is 18 residues. Germline V gene sequence: CDR1 LGHNA, CDR2 YSLEER. CDR3 bases: TGCGCCAGCAGCCAGGGACTAGCGGGAGGCACCGCCTCCTACGAGCAGTACTTC. Amino acids: CASSQGLAGGTASYEQYF.

This chain links TRBV2 with TRBJ2-1; 10 nucleotides match TRBD1. After removal of 7 bases from V and 9 bases from J, the junction contained 18 bases not matched to a gene. The germline V gene encodes CDR1 SNHLY and CDR2 FYNNEI. The CDR3 has 17 residues. DNA for the CDR3: TGTGCCAGCATTCCGTGGTCCGGGACAGGGGCGTTCGTTGAGCAGTTCTTC. It yields the protein CASIPWSGTGAFVEQFF.

The rearrangement joins TRBV11-2 to TRBJ2-7; the match to TRBD2 covers 7 bases. V trimming: 8 bases; J trimming: 7 bases; junction bases outside the gene matches: 17. Germline V gene sequence: CDR1 SGHAT, CDR2 FQNNGV. CDR3 length: 15 amino acids. CDR3 coding DNA: TGTGCCAGCTCCTCAACCGGCGGGAGTCGTGGGGAGCAGTACTTC. This sequence encodes CASSSTGGSRGEQYF.

V usage is TRBV6-5 and J usage is TRBJ1-2, with D unclear. The length of the CDR3 is 13 residues. Per germline, CDR1 MNHEY and CDR2 SVGAGI. V lost 2 bases, J lost 1 base, and 5 bases lay in between. CDR3 residues: CASSYQFNYGYTF. CDR3 DNA sequence: TGTGCCAGCAGTTACCAGTTTAACTATGGCTACACCTTC.

The genes are TRBV19 and TRBJ1-2; unclear D gene. V lost 5 bases, J lost 6 bases, and 16 bases lay in between. The CDR3 is 14 amino acids. The germline gives CDR1 LNHDA, CDR2 SQIVND (reference sequence). CDR3 sequence: CASSAPGGKNGYTF. In nucleotides, the CDR3 is TGTGCCAGTAGTGCGCCGGGAGGCAAGAATGGCTACACCTTC.

The gene calls are TRBV28 and TRBJ2-3, with TRBD1 as a possible D gene (5 bases). V gave up 1 base and J gave up 1 base, with 12 bases separating them. The CDR3 length is 16 residues. Germline V gene sequence: CDR1 MDHEN, CDR2 SYDVKM. CDR3 sequence: CASSLLAGWGTDTQYF. The CDR3 DNA sequence: TGTGCCAGCAGTTTATTGGCAGGGTGGGGCACAGATACGCAGTATTTT.

The chain recombines TRBV5-1 with TRBJ2-5, with D perhaps matching TRBD1 (5 bases). The length of the CDR3 is 14 residues. V was cut by 4 bases and J by 0 bases, with 10 bases left in between. Germline V CDR1 and CDR2: SGHRS, YFSETQ. CDR3: CASSPDNYQETQYF. The CDR3, as DNA: TGCGCCAGCAGCCCGGACAATTACCAAGAGACCCAGTACTTC.

The chain combines TRBV19 with TRBJ2-7, with D possibly being TRBD1 (5 bases). With 4 bases removed from V and 2 bases from J, the gap between germline ends came to 9 bases. Germline assignment: CDR1 LNHDA and CDR2 SQIVND (reference sequence). This CDR3 is built from 13 residues. CDR3 DNA: TGTGCCAGTAGTACGACAGCTACCTACGAGCAGTACTTC. Translated: CASSTTATYEQYF.

The chain recombines TRBV6-1 with TRBJ2-2; TRBD2 might be the D (6 bases). The CDR3 is 16 amino acids. V lost 2 bases, J lost 0 bases, and 10 bases lay in between. Germline loops: CDR1 MNHNS, CDR2 SASEGT. The CDR3 protein is CASSELGTANTGELFF. CDR3 bases: TGTGCCAGCAGTGAACTCGGGACTGCGAACACCGGGGAGCTGTTTTTT.

This chain joins TRBV30 and TRBJ2-1; TRBD1 is a possible D gene (6 bases). Germline V lookup: CDR1 GTSNPN, CDR2 SVGIG (reference sequence). The CDR3 is 14 amino acids. V was clipped by 1 base and J by 7 bases, with 14 bases between them. As DNA, the CDR3 is TGTGCCTGGAGTGGCTACGACAGGTTAAATGAGCAGTTCTTC. Protein: CAWSGYDRLNEQFF.

V and J are TRBV28 and TRBJ2-7; possible D gene TRBD1, 6 bases. Deletions cut 6 bases from V and 6 bases from J, with 12 bases between. Germline V gives CDR1 MDHEN, CDR2 SYDVKM. This CDR3 has 12 amino acids. The CDR3 DNA follows: TGTGCCAGCAGAACAGGGTTAACCGAGCAGTACTTC. This encodes CASRTGLTEQYF.

The V and J genes are TRBV6-1 and TRBJ2-7; possibly TRBD1 for D (6 bases). V gave up 3 bases and J gave up 1 base, with 19 bases separating them. CDR3 length: 17 amino acids. Germline loops: CDR1 MNHNS, CDR2 SASEGT. CDR3 in amino acids: CASSEFVWGLSSYEQYF. The CDR3 coding sequence is TGTGCCAGCAGTGAGTTTGTGTGGGGGCTGTCTTCCTACGAGCAGTACTTC.

The chain is built from TRBV4-1 and TRBJ2-1, with D perhaps TRBD1 (8 bases). Trimming cost V 4 bases and J 6 bases, with 16 bases left between them. Germline CDR1 is MGHRA and CDR2 is YSYEKL. CDR3 length equals 15 residues. As DNA, the CDR3 is TGCGCCAGCAGCCGGAGACAGGGGAGGGTCAATGAGCAGTTCTTC. As protein: CASSRRQGRVNEQFF.

The gene calls are TRBV6-5 and TRBJ1-4, with 9 nucleotides matching TRBD1. The CDR3 sequence is 16 residues long. CDR1 is MNHEY, CDR2 SVGAGI, per germline. The V segment lost 4 bases and the J segment 7 bases; nucleotides outside the gene matches: 10. In nucleotides, the CDR3 is TGTGCCAGCAGTTTGGGACAGGGAGCGAGGGGTGAAAAACTGTTTTTT. Translated: CASSLGQGARGEKLFF.

This sequence joins TRBV2 and TRBJ2-7, with TRBD2 matching over 10 bases. The CDR3 is 14 residues long. Germline V gene lookup returns CDR1 SNHLY and CDR2 FYNNEI. With V trimmed by 8 bases and J by 2 bases, 6 bases remained unmatched. CDR3 sequence reads: CASETSGYTYEQYF. Written as DNA, the CDR3 is TGTGCCAGCGAGACTAGCGGGTACACCTACGAGCAGTACTTC.

The chain couples TRBV30 to TRBJ1-2, with D possibly matching TRBD1 (6 bases). The CDR3 extends over 13 amino acids. Germline values: CDR1 GTSNPN, CDR2 SVGIG (reference sequence). V gave up 6 bases and J gave up 6 bases, with 17 bases separating them. For the CDR3, the DNA is TGTGCCTGCATAGGGGGAGGGCTTGATGGCTACACCTTC. This encodes CACIGGGLDGYTF. Together with reference TRBV30 and TRBJ1-2, the CDR3 gives the full variable domain: SQTIHQWPATLVQPVGSPLSLECTVEGTSNPNLYWYRQAAGRGLQLLFYSVGIGQISSEVPQNLSASRPQDRQFILSSKKLLLSDSGFYLCACIGGGLDGYTFGSGTRLTVV.

The J gene is TRBJ2-3, the V gene TRBV15; D may be TRBD2 (5 bases). The length of the CDR3 is 12 residues. CDR1 and CDR2 from the germline V gene are LNHNV and YYDKDF (reference sequence). V was clipped by 5 bases and J by 8 bases, with 11 bases between them. In DNA, the CDR3 is TGTGCCACCAGCGCCAGTCGGGGTACGCAGTATTTT. It yields the protein CATSASRGTQYF.

This rearrangement joins TRBV7-9 to TRBJ2-5; 7 nucleotides line up with TRBD2. The CDR3 is made up of 15 amino acids. The V and J ends lost 2 bases and 5 bases, in that order; junction bases with no gene match: 8. CDR1 SEHNR and CDR2 FQNEAQ come from the germline V gene (reference sequence). The CDR3 loop is CASSLLSGLRETQYF. As DNA, the CDR3 is TGTGCCAGCAGCTTACTTAGCGGGTTACGTGAGACCCAGTACTTC.